The rows below give T cell receptor beta chains drawn from one sample of a study of blood T cell repertoires in COVID-19. Only in-frame clones appear in the TCRdb table, and some are missing; sequencing was by immunoSEQ multiplex PCR. This sample yields under 65,000 clones, of which approximately 80% are seen a single time; about 30% belongs to the top ten. The sample comprised peripheral blood. The receptors derive from a man between 60 and 70 years old with COVID-19, enrolled during active disease. CDR3s include the opening cysteine and the closing phenylalanine or tryptophan. A D gene is named only where the DNA matches it firmly. Clone sizes are given selectively: once, few, many, or a class where the clone is expanded.

j_gene: TRBJ2-1; d_gene: TRBD1; abundance: NA; v_gene: TRBV12-3/TRBV12-4; CDR3nt: TGTGCCAGCGGACAGGGATCCTACAATGAGCAGTTCTTC; CDR3aa: CASGQGSYNEQFF
j_gene: TRBJ2-7; d_gene: NA; abundance: NA; v_gene: TRBV5-1; CDR3nt: TGCGCCAGCAGTACCACGACTCTTGATCCCCACGAGCAGTACTTC; CDR3aa: CASSTTTLDPHEQYF
j_gene: TRBJ1-1; d_gene: NA; abundance: NA; v_gene: TRBV3-1/TRBV3-2; CDR3nt: TGTGCCAGCAGCCCGCCTCAGTCCAGGGTCAACACTGAAGCTTTCTTT; CDR3aa: CASSPPQSRVNTEAFF
j_gene: TRBJ2-7; d_gene: TRBD1; abundance: few; v_gene: TRBV19; CDR3nt: TGTGCCAGTAGTATAGGGCGACCGGGACAGGCACGATACGAGCAGTACTTC; CDR3aa: CASSIGRPGQARYEQYF
j_gene: TRBJ2-2; d_gene: NA; abundance: NA; v_gene: TRBV11-2; CDR3nt: TGTGCCAGCAGCCCAATCAAGGGGCCGGTCACCGGGGAGCTGTTTTTT; CDR3aa: CASSPIKGPVTGELFF
j_gene: TRBJ2-2; d_gene: NA; abundance: NA; v_gene: TRBV9; CDR3nt: TGTGCCAGCCGAAGGACAGCTACGAACACCGGGGAGCTGTTTTTT; CDR3aa: CASRRTATNTGELFF
j_gene: TRBJ1-1; d_gene: NA; abundance: NA; v_gene: TRBV7-9; CDR3nt: TGTGCCAGCAGTGCTGCAGCACTGAGAGGGACTGAAGCTTTCTTT; CDR3aa: CASSAAALRGTEAFF
j_gene: TRBJ2-5; d_gene: TRBD2; abundance: few; v_gene: TRBV5-1; CDR3nt: TGCGCCAGCAGCGTCGGGACTAGCGGAGCAGAGACCCAGTACTTC; CDR3aa: CASSVGTSGAETQYF
j_gene: TRBJ1-1; d_gene: TRBD1; abundance: NA; v_gene: TRBV4-3; CDR3nt: TGCGCCAGCAGCCAAGACGGGACAGGGGGGACTGAAGCTTTCTTT; CDR3aa: CASSQDGTGGTEAFF
j_gene: TRBJ2-7; d_gene: NA; abundance: NA; v_gene: TRBV28; CDR3nt: TGTGCCAGCATGTTGTCGGGGTACGAGCAGTACTTC; CDR3aa: CASMLSGYEQYF
j_gene: TRBJ2-1; d_gene: TRBD2; abundance: NA; v_gene: TRBV5-4; CDR3nt: TGTGCCAGCAGCCCCCCCCCAGCGGGAGTAAACAATGAGCAGTTCTTC; CDR3aa: CASSPPPAGVNNEQFF
j_gene: TRBJ2-3; d_gene: TRBD2; abundance: NA; v_gene: TRBV6-5; CDR3nt: TGTGCCAGCAGTTCGACTAGCGTGAGGTTCACATATACGCAGTATTTT; CDR3aa: CASSSTSVRFTYTQYF
j_gene: TRBJ2-2; d_gene: NA; abundance: once; v_gene: TRBV3-1/TRBV3-2; CDR3nt: TGTGCCAGCAGCCAAGTGCGGGAAACCGGGGAGCTGTTTTTT; CDR3aa: CASSQVRETGELFF
j_gene: TRBJ1-5; d_gene: NA; abundance: NA; v_gene: TRBV6-5; CDR3nt: TGTGCCAGCGGGAGTTCAAGCCACACCCAGCCCCAGCATTTT; CDR3aa: CASGSSSHTQPQHF
j_gene: TRBJ1-1; d_gene: NA; abundance: NA; v_gene: TRBV2; CDR3nt: TGTGCCAGCATCCTAGGAGTGAACACTGAAGCTTTCTTT; CDR3aa: CASILGVNTEAFF
j_gene: TRBJ1-4; d_gene: NA; abundance: few; v_gene: TRBV4-3; CDR3nt: TGCGCCAGCAGGGGCAGGGGATCTGAAAAACTGTTTTTT; CDR3aa: CASRGRGSEKLFF
j_gene: TRBJ1-3; d_gene: NA; abundance: once; v_gene: TRBV5-4; CDR3nt: TGTGCCAGCAGCTCGGGCCACAGGTCCTCTGGAAACACCATATATTTT; CDR3aa: CASSSGHRSSGNTIYF
j_gene: TRBJ1-2; d_gene: TRBD1; abundance: NA; v_gene: TRBV27; CDR3nt: TGTGCCAGCAGGCCTATGGACAGGGCCATAGATGGGGGGGGCTACACCTTC; CDR3aa: CASRPMDRAIDGGGYTF
j_gene: TRBJ2-7; d_gene: TRBD1; abundance: NA; v_gene: TRBV2; CDR3nt: TGTGCCAGCAGCCCGACAGGGGCCTCCTACGAGCAGTACTTC; CDR3aa: CASSPTGASYEQYF
j_gene: TRBJ2-7; d_gene: TRBD1; abundance: NA; v_gene: TRBV5-4; CDR3nt: TGTGCCAGCAGCTTTAGGGACAGGGGGTATTACGAGCAGTACTTC; CDR3aa: CASSFRDRGYYEQYF
j_gene: TRBJ2-2; d_gene: NA; abundance: NA; v_gene: TRBV15; CDR3nt: TGTGCCACCAGCAGAGATTTGGGCCTCACCGGGGAGCTGTTTTTT; CDR3aa: CATSRDLGLTGELFF
j_gene: TRBJ2-1; d_gene: NA; abundance: NA; v_gene: TRBV5-1; CDR3nt: TGCGCCAGCAGCCCCCCAGGGGCCCTCACCTACAATGAGCAGTTCTTC; CDR3aa: CASSPPGALTYNEQFF
j_gene: TRBJ1-5; d_gene: NA; abundance: few; v_gene: TRBV12-3/TRBV12-4; CDR3nt: TGTGCCAGCAGTCAACAGGGAAATCAGCCCCAGCATTTT; CDR3aa: CASSQQGNQPQHF
j_gene: TRBJ2-1; d_gene: NA; abundance: NA; v_gene: TRBV5-4; CDR3nt: TGTGCCAGCAGCCAACGAACATTCAGGGATTTTTACCATGAGCAGTTCTTC; CDR3aa: CASSQRTFRDFYHEQFF
j_gene: TRBJ1-6; d_gene: NA; abundance: NA; v_gene: TRBV11-1; CDR3nt: TGTGCCAGCAGCTTAGCGTCCGGAGAGGGTTCACCCCTCCACTTT; CDR3aa: CASSLASGEGSPLHF
j_gene: TRBJ1-1; d_gene: NA; abundance: NA; v_gene: TRBV2; CDR3nt: TGTGCCAGCAGTGCCTACAGGGTTGACACTGAAGCTTTCTTT; CDR3aa: CASSAYRVDTEAFF
j_gene: TRBJ1-3; d_gene: NA; abundance: NA; v_gene: TRBV5-1; CDR3nt: TGCGCCACCAAACAGGTTCCCTCTGGAAACACCATATATTTT; CDR3aa: CATKQVPSGNTIYF
j_gene: TRBJ2-3; d_gene: NA; abundance: NA; v_gene: TRBV6-5; CDR3nt: TGTGCCAGCAGCTACACAGGGGATACGCAGTATTTT; CDR3aa: CASSYTGDTQYF
j_gene: TRBJ2-1; d_gene: TRBD2; abundance: NA; v_gene: TRBV7-2; CDR3nt: TGTGCCAGCAGTTTTCGGACTAGCGGATACAATGAGCAGTTCTTC; CDR3aa: CASSFRTSGYNEQFF
j_gene: TRBJ2-3; d_gene: NA; abundance: NA; v_gene: TRBV7-9; CDR3nt: TGTGCCAGCAGCTTAGGGGAGGAGCAGTATTTT; CDR3aa: CASSLGEEQYF
j_gene: TRBJ2-7; d_gene: TRBD1; abundance: NA; v_gene: TRBV6-5; CDR3nt: TGTGCCAGCAGTTCCCGACAGGGGGCCTACGAGCAGTACTTC; CDR3aa: CASSSRQGAYEQYF
j_gene: TRBJ1-2; d_gene: TRBD1; abundance: NA; v_gene: TRBV6-5; CDR3nt: TGTGCCAGCAGTACAGGGGGATATGGCTACACCTTC; CDR3aa: CASSTGGYGYTF
j_gene: TRBJ1-3; d_gene: NA; abundance: NA; v_gene: TRBV19; CDR3nt: TGTGCCAGTAGTATATCAAGCAGGGCTGGAAACACCATATATTTT; CDR3aa: CASSISSRAGNTIYF
j_gene: TRBJ2-3; d_gene: TRBD2; abundance: few; v_gene: TRBV5-7; CDR3nt: TGTGCCAGCAGCTCGGGACTAGCGGGGGGGCGGGCAGATACGCAGTATTTT; CDR3aa: CASSSGLAGGRADTQYF
j_gene: TRBJ2-5; d_gene: NA; abundance: NA; v_gene: TRBV7-2; CDR3nt: TGTGCCAGCAGCTTAATGAAGGGGTATCAAGAGACCCAGTACTTC; CDR3aa: CASSLMKGYQETQYF
j_gene: TRBJ1-1; d_gene: NA; abundance: many; v_gene: TRBV19; CDR3nt: TGTGCCAGTAGTATCCACCATGGGGCAAATGAATACATGAACACTGAAGCTTTCTTT; CDR3aa: CASSIHHGANEYMNTEAFF
j_gene: TRBJ1-4; d_gene: TRBD1; abundance: NA; v_gene: TRBV5-1; CDR3nt: TGCGCCAGCAGGGCCGGGACAGGGAATGAAAAACTGTTTTTT; CDR3aa: CASRAGTGNEKLFF
j_gene: TRBJ2-7; d_gene: NA; abundance: NA; v_gene: TRBV5-1; CDR3nt: TGCGCCAGCAGCTCCTCACAGGGCCTCGAGCAGTACTTC; CDR3aa: CASSSSQGLEQYF
j_gene: TRBJ2-2; d_gene: TRBD2; abundance: NA; v_gene: TRBV7-2; CDR3nt: TGTGCCAGCAGCTCTCCTAGCGGGAGGGGGGAGCTGTTTTTT; CDR3aa: CASSSPSGRGELFF
j_gene: TRBJ2-1; d_gene: TRBD2; abundance: NA; v_gene: TRBV19; CDR3nt: TGTGCCAGTAGCTTACTAGCGGGGGTGCGTAATGAGCAGTTCTTC; CDR3aa: CASSLLAGVRNEQFF
j_gene: TRBJ2-3; d_gene: NA; abundance: few; v_gene: TRBV7-6; CDR3nt: TGTGCCAGCAGCGCCGGGACTGATACGCAGTATTTT; CDR3aa: CASSAGTDTQYF
j_gene: TRBJ1-1; d_gene: NA; abundance: NA; v_gene: TRBV27; CDR3nt: TGTGCCAGCAAGGAATGGCAATCCTCGGGCACTGAAGCTTTCTTT; CDR3aa: CASKEWQSSGTEAFF